Listed below are T cell receptor beta chains from one sample, sequenced in a study of T cell responses to AZD1222 COVID-19 vaccine. Some clones are missing from TCRdb's copy, which holds only in-frame ones; the method was immunoSEQ multiplex PCR. The table includes more than 90,000 clones, approximately 87% detected once. The material sequenced was peripheral blood, taken 28 days after the second AZD1222 dose. Receptors originate from an adult who received the AZD1222 COVID-19 vaccine. CDR3s leave out the opening cysteine and the closing phenylalanine or tryptophan. Each record gives: J gene, V gene, clone size, CDR3 protein. Clone size is not always given. Where it is, it says once, few, many or a class for expanded clones.

J: TRBJ2-1; V: TRBV3-1/TRBV3-2; size: NA; CDR3: ASSHAAGEQF
J: TRBJ2-7; V: TRBV5-5; size: NA; CDR3: ASSPGALYEQY
J: TRBJ2-1; V: TRBV5-6; size: NA; CDR3: ASSLDSSYNEQF
J: TRBJ2-2; V: TRBV7-3; size: NA; CDR3: ASSYATGLGTGELF
J: TRBJ2-5; V: TRBV7-2; size: NA; CDR3: ASSLSTETQY
J: TRBJ2-3; V: TRBV18; size: NA; CDR3: ASSVTSGKDTQY
J: TRBJ1-5; V: TRBV6-5; size: NA; CDR3: ASRRTGADQPQH
J: TRBJ2-1; V: TRBV6-1; size: NA; CDR3: ASSETGSSYNEQF
J: TRBJ2-1; V: TRBV2; size: few; CDR3: ASRDRVNEQF
J: TRBJ1-1; V: TRBV5-1; size: NA; CDR3: ASSHRQGLAF
J: TRBJ1-1; V: TRBV6-5; size: NA; CDR3: ASRDRGTEAF
J: TRBJ1-2; V: TRBV5-4; size: NA; CDR3: ASSIRDRGQYYGYT
J: TRBJ1-5; V: TRBV6-5; size: once; CDR3: ASSYSGTGGQPQH
J: TRBJ2-3; V: TRBV6-5; size: NA; CDR3: ASSLGQEIDTQY
J: TRBJ2-7; V: TRBV28; size: NA; CDR3: ASSLVRRGAGEQY
J: TRBJ2-7; V: TRBV2; size: once; CDR3: ASSAASGVDEQY
J: TRBJ1-1; V: TRBV19; size: NA; CDR3: ASSLRDGYTEAF
J: TRBJ1-1; V: TRBV19; size: NA; CDR3: ASLSVGEVFAEAF
J: TRBJ2-1; V: TRBV27; size: NA; CDR3: ASSYKGGNNEQF
J: TRBJ2-3; V: TRBV11-2; size: NA; CDR3: ASSSLITYAQY
J: TRBJ1-4; V: TRBV6-2/TRBV6-3; size: NA; CDR3: ASSYLMAEKLF
J: TRBJ1-6; V: TRBV27; size: NA; CDR3: ASRTRATNSPLH
J: TRBJ1-2; V: TRBV5-4; size: NA; CDR3: ASSAAGADYGYT
J: TRBJ2-2; V: TRBV11-2; size: NA; CDR3: ASSSWVSAGELF
J: TRBJ2-3; V: TRBV5-4; size: NA; CDR3: ASSLDRGSTDTQY
J: TRBJ2-7; V: TRBV6-2/TRBV6-3; size: NA; CDR3: ASSYSRGTVGGKQY
J: TRBJ2-1; V: TRBV5-1; size: NA; CDR3: ASSYPEVNEQF
J: TRBJ2-7; V: TRBV3-1/TRBV3-2; size: NA; CDR3: ASSGSHGHEQY
J: TRBJ2-7; V: TRBV5-1; size: NA; CDR3: ASSLAGNPYEQY
J: TRBJ2-2; V: TRBV6-2/TRBV6-3; size: NA; CDR3: ASSSRQTGYVSPNTGELF
J: TRBJ1-1; V: TRBV9; size: once; CDR3: ASSVTGYGEAF
J: TRBJ2-7; V: TRBV28; size: NA; CDR3: ASSLGPGQDIYEQY
J: TRBJ2-7; V: TRBV28; size: NA; CDR3: ASSFYQEQY
J: TRBJ1-4; V: TRBV5-6; size: NA; CDR3: ASSLGLRSEKLF
J: TRBJ2-2; V: TRBV6-1; size: NA; CDR3: ASSDSGELF
J: TRBJ1-1; V: TRBV30; size: NA; CDR3: AWSVTAGWAEAF
J: TRBJ1-3; V: TRBV5-6; size: NA; CDR3: ASSSTGAGNTIY
J: TRBJ1-1; V: TRBV27; size: NA; CDR3: ASSLFMVPGAEAF
J: TRBJ2-5; V: TRBV4-3; size: NA; CDR3: ASSQESAQETQY
J: TRBJ1-6; V: TRBV19; size: NA; CDR3: ASSLLQGANNSPLH
J: TRBJ1-1; V: TRBV7-3; size: NA; CDR3: ASSLRGLGTEAF
J: TRBJ2-7; V: TRBV5-1; size: NA; CDR3: ASSLGGGEEQY
J: TRBJ1-4; V: TRBV6-5; size: once; CDR3: ASSYKTGTGKLF
J: TRBJ1-6; V: TRBV5-4; size: few; CDR3: ASRRGGQTNSPLH
J: TRBJ1-5; V: TRBV28; size: once; CDR3: ASSLPRDRNQPQH
J: TRBJ2-1; V: TRBV2; size: NA; CDR3: ASSAERNEQF
J: TRBJ2-7; V: TRBV4-1; size: NA; CDR3: ASSQDGAGPYEQY
J: TRBJ2-1; V: TRBV24-1; size: few; CDR3: ATSDSPHEQF
J: TRBJ2-7; V: TRBV6-5; size: NA; CDR3: ASRPGQLYYEQY
J: TRBJ2-1; V: TRBV5-4; size: NA; CDR3: ASSTTGVAEQF
J: TRBJ1-3; V: TRBV5-1; size: NA; CDR3: ASSRDSSGNTIY